Listed here are 29 T cell receptor beta chains from one sample, sequenced in a study of cytomegalovirus exposure and HLA in healthy donors. It was with 60 Vbeta and 13 Jbeta primers that the PCR ran. Sequencing used immunoSEQ multiplex PCR; TCRdb keeps in-frame clones, though not all of them. The sample has 150,000 to 200,000 clones, approximately 85% seen once; the top ten hold 4.8%. The specimen sequenced was PBMCs. Receptors were obtained from a girl aged 5-17 years in good health and CMV-seropositive.

The V gene is TRBV4-2, the J gene TRBJ1-3; no clear D gene. CDR3 length: 16 amino acids. Deletions cut 0 bases from V and 2 bases from J, with 11 bases between. Germline CDR1 and CDR2: LGHNA and YNFKEQ. In DNA form, the CDR3 reads TGTGCCAGCAGCCAAGAATGGCCGGAGGCTGGAAACACCATATATTTT. This encodes CASSQEWPEAGNTIYF.

The genes are TRBV12-5 and TRBJ2-3; 7 nucleotides line up with TRBD2. V gave up 1 base and J gave up 0 bases; unmatched junction bases: 4. The CDR3 totals 16 residues. CDR1 and CDR2 (germline): LGHNT, FRNRAP. The CDR3 DNA is TGTGCTAGTGGTTTGGGTCCGGGGGGTAGCACAGATACGCAGTATTTT. Translation: CASGLGPGGSTDTQYF.

This chain joins TRBV19 and TRBJ1-2; unclear D gene. This CDR3 spans 13 amino acids. V was shortened by 3 bases and J by 8 bases, with 13 bases between the two germline ends. CDR1 LNHDA and CDR2 SQIVND come from the germline V gene (reference sequence). The CDR3: CASSMGVGRGYTF. The CDR3 nucleotides read TGTGCCAGTAGTATGGGCGTCGGAAGGGGCTACACCTTC.

This clone was counted between two and nine times. J is TRBJ2-3 and V is TRBV29-1, with D perhaps matching TRBD2 (5 bases). This CDR3 is built from 13 residues. The V end lost 1 base, the J end lost 4 bases, and 9 bases lay between the germline ends. Germline values: CDR1 SQVTM, CDR2 ANQGSEA. This CDR3 is CSVEGPEADTQYF. Here the CDR3 DNA reads TGCAGCGTTGAAGGGCCGGAGGCAGATACGCAGTATTTT.

A note on this clone: The same CDR3 also results from other DNA sequences found in this sample. The chain uses TRBV6-5 and TRBJ1-1; the D gene is possibly TRBD1 (6 bases). In germline, CDR1 is MNHEY, CDR2 SVGAGI. The CDR3 spans 12 residues. V was cut by 6 bases and J by 1 base, with 6 bases left in between. The chain's CDR3 is CASRGGNTEAFF. DNA for the CDR3: TGTGCCAGCAGAGGGGGGAACACTGAAGCTTTCTTT.

This chain uses TRBV7-9 with TRBJ1-1, with D unclear. This CDR3 has 17 amino acids. Trimming cost V 2 bases and J 1 base, with 17 bases left between them. Germline CDR1 SEHNR, CDR2 FQNEAQ (reference sequence). CDR3 residues: CASSLTRPSGGNTEAFF. The DNA of the CDR3 is TGTGCCAGCAGCTTAACACGTCCGTCGGGAGGGAACACTGAAGCTTTCTTT.

This clone was seen a few times. J is TRBJ1-6 and V is TRBV25-1; D gene ambiguous. Germline V gives CDR1 MGHDK, CDR2 SYGVNS. This CDR3 has 12 amino acids. The V end lost 6 bases, the J end lost 7 bases, and 7 bases lay between the germline ends. Here the CDR3 DNA reads TGTGCCAGCAGACAGAAAAATTCACCCCTCCACTTT. Translation: CASRQKNSPLHF. The complete variable domain, with remaining parts taken from reference TRBV25-1 and TRBJ1-6, reads EADIYQTPRYLVIGTGKKITLECSQTMGHDKMYWYQQDPGMELHLIHYSYGVNSTEKGDLSSESTVSRIRTEHFPLTLESARPSHTSQYLCASRQKNSPLHFGNGTRLTVT.

The chain links TRBV18 to TRBJ2-7; tentatively, D is TRBD2 (5 bases). Germline CDR1 and CDR2: KGHSH and LQKENI. Trimming stripped 6 bases from V and 2 bases from J, with 14 bases between. This CDR3 comprises 14 residues. DNA for the CDR3: TGTGCCAGCTCCACCAAGACTACCACCTACGAGCAGTACTTC. As protein: CASSTKTTTYEQYF.

The chain recombines TRBV2 with TRBJ2-5; TRBD2 might be the D (6 bases). The J call is uncertain, as TRBJ2-7 better fits the DNA end. This CDR3 is 12 amino acids long. CDR1 SNHLY and CDR2 FYNNEI come from the germline V gene. CDR3 coding DNA: TGTGCCAGCAGCGGACTACTCTACGAGCAGTACTTC. This sequence encodes CASSGLLYEQYF.

This chain connects TRBV2 to TRBJ1-5, with D perhaps TRBD1 (5 bases). From germline, CDR1 is SNHLY and CDR2 FYNNEI. V was clipped by 8 bases and J by 3 bases, with 11 bases between them. CDR3 length: 13 amino acids. The CDR3 sequence: CASPRGNNQPQHF. The CDR3 DNA sequence: TGTGCCAGCCCTAGGGGAAACAATCAGCCCCAGCATTTT.

Written as DNA, the CDR3 is TGTGCCAGCAGCCAAGATTGGAGTTACAATGAGCAGTTCTTC. Protein product: CASSQDWSYNEQFF. The chain combines TRBV14 with TRBJ2-1; no definite D call. This CDR3 is 14 amino acids long. Looked up from germline, CDR1 is SGHDN and CDR2 is FVKESK. With 0 bases removed from V and 4 bases from J, the gap between germline ends came to 7 bases.

V gene TRBV6-1 combines with J gene TRBJ2-6; TRBD1 agrees at 7 bases. After removal of 6 bases from V and 2 bases from J, the junction contained 4 bases not matched to a gene. There are 15 residues in the CDR3. CDR1 and CDR2 (germline): MNHNS, SASEGT. This CDR3 reads CASRHDRAGANVLTF. CDR3 sequence (DNA): TGTGCCAGCAGACACGACAGGGCTGGGGCCAACGTCCTGACTTTC.

The chain links TRBV6-6 to TRBJ1-5; possible D gene TRBD1, 5 bases. V was trimmed by 6 bases and J by 9 bases, leaving 21 bases between them. The CDR3 has 15 amino acids. Germline V gives CDR1 MNHNY, CDR2 SVGAGI (reference sequence). The CDR3 DNA reads TGTGCCAGCAGATTCGGACACCTCGCCCCCCGGCCCCAGCATTTT. It yields the protein CASRFGHLAPRPQHF.

This clone is a singleton in its sample. The V call is TRBV5-4, the J call TRBJ2-6; the D is unclear. The CDR3 consists of 15 residues. Per the germline V gene, CDR1 is SGHNT and CDR2 is YYREEE (reference sequence). V lost 0 bases and J lost 0, with 4 bases in between. CDR3 residues: CASSLGGSGANVLTF. The DNA for the CDR3 is TGTGCCAGCAGCTTGGGCGGCTCTGGGGCCAACGTCCTGACTTTC.

The J gene is TRBJ1-2, the V gene TRBV9; D might be TRBD1 (5 bases). The germline CDR1 and CDR2 sequences are SGDLS and YYNGEE. This CDR3 is 11 amino acids long. V was shortened by 1 base and J by 9 bases, with 7 bases between the two germline ends. This chain's CDR3 is CASSVSGSYTF. The CDR3 bases are TGTGCCAGCAGCGTATCAGGGAGCTACACCTTC. Filled out from reference TRBV9 and TRBJ1-2, the complete variable domain reads DSGVTQTPKHLITATGQRVTLRCSPRSGDLSVYWYQQSLDQGLQFLIQYYNGEERAKGNILERFSAQQFPDLHSELNLSSLELGDSALYFCASSVSGSYTFGSGTRLTVV.

The chain employs TRBV25-1 and TRBJ2-3; 9 nucleotides line up with TRBD1. V shed 8 bases, J shed 4 bases, and the junction held 10 bases outside the gene matches. Germline CDR1 is MGHDK and CDR2 is SYGVNS. The CDR3 loop spans 15 amino acids. This CDR3 is CASSREDRGPDTQYF. The CDR3 DNA reads as TGTGCCAGCTCCCGAGAGGACAGGGGTCCAGATACGCAGTATTTT.

The CDR3 DNA follows: TGTGCCAGCAGCTTGGAAGGGGCAGGTCACATCTCTGGAAACACCATATATTTT. Protein sequence: CASSLEGAGHISGNTIYF. The chain employs TRBV5-8 and TRBJ1-3, with D possibly matching TRBD1 (5 bases). The germline V and J ends were trimmed by 0 bases and 0 bases, with 16 bases remaining between them. This CDR3 has 18 residues. Germline loops: CDR1 SGHTS, CDR2 YDEGEE.

This clone was seen a few times. The gene calls are TRBV19 and TRBJ1-2; D is uncertain. V shed 7 bases and J shed 8 bases, with 14 bases lying between them. Germline assignment: CDR1 LNHDA and CDR2 SQIVND (reference sequence). This CDR3 has 12 amino acids. The CDR3 DNA is TGTGCCAGTAATTACCACATGGGCGGCTACACCTTC. Translation gives CASNYHMGGYTF.

This clone was detected once. The chain uses TRBV7-6 and TRBJ2-1, with TRBD2 identical over 11 bases. This CDR3 region has 15 residues. V was pared by 5 bases and J by 2 bases, with 2 bases of the junction left unmatched. Germline V gene sequence: CDR1 SGHVS, CDR2 FNYEAQ. The CDR3 protein is CASSRLAGTYNEQFF. In DNA form, the CDR3 reads TGTGCCAGCAGCCGACTAGCGGGGACCTACAATGAGCAGTTCTTC.

This clone was counted a single time. The chain joins TRBV23-1 to TRBJ2-2, with D perhaps matching TRBD2 (5 bases). Being an ORF, TRBV23-1 has a function that is uncertain. Deletions cut 7 bases from V and 4 bases from J, with 13 bases between. The CDR3 totals 14 residues. As DNA, the CDR3 is TGCGCCAGCACCAGGACGGGGATCACCGGGGAGCTGTTTTTT. Protein: CASTRTGITGELFF.

This rearrangement joins TRBV28 to TRBJ2-7, with 10 positions matching TRBD1. Trimming took 1 base from V and 3 from J; bases not matched to a gene: 3. Germline V gives CDR1 MDHEN, CDR2 SYDVKM. The CDR3 contains 15 residues. This CDR3 is CASSLLDRGFYEQYF. CDR3 sequence (DNA): TGTGCCAGCAGTTTATTGGACAGGGGGTTCTACGAGCAGTACTTC.

This clone was observed a single time. CDR3 in amino acids: CASSIQPGGNQPQHF. As DNA, the CDR3 is TGTGCCAGTAGTATACAGCCGGGGGGCAATCAGCCCCAGCATTTT. The J gene is TRBJ1-5, the V gene TRBV19, with D possibly being TRBD1 (5 bases). CDR3 length equals 15 residues. Trimming took 2 bases from V and 2 from J, leaving 10 bases between them. CDR1 is LNHDA, CDR2 SQIVND, per germline (reference sequence).

This chain joins TRBV9 and TRBJ1-6, with 8 bases matching TRBD1. Per the germline V gene, CDR1 is SGDLS and CDR2 is YYNGEE. CDR3 length: 14 residues. V shed 5 bases and J 8 bases; nucleotides not matched to a gene: 6. The CDR3 loop is CASSRTGSDSPLHF. The CDR3 DNA sequence: TGTGCCAGCAGTCGGACAGGGTCGGATTCACCCCTCCACTTT.

The gene calls are TRBV29-1 and TRBJ1-1, with 9 bases identical to TRBD1. The CDR3 runs 14 residues. From germline, CDR1 is SQVTM and CDR2 ANQGSEA. Trimming took 4 bases from V and 3 from J; bases not matched to a gene: 6. The CDR3 region has the DNA TGCAGCGTTGGGCCTCGACAGGGGGACACTGAAGCTTTCTTT. As protein: CSVGPRQGDTEAFF.

The CDR3, as DNA: TGCGCCAGCAGCTTGTGGCGGCAGGGAAACAATCAGCCCCAGCATTTT. As protein: CASSLWRQGNNQPQHF. The V gene is TRBV5-1, the J gene TRBJ1-5, with TRBD1 as a possible D gene (5 bases). From germline, CDR1 is SGHRS and CDR2 YFSETQ. V lost 1 base to trimming and J lost 3 bases, with 14 bases between them. The CDR3 is made up of 16 amino acids.

V is TRBV27 and J is TRBJ1-2; 7 positions agree with TRBD1. V lost 2 bases and J lost 4; bases outside the gene matches: 1. Germline CDR1 is MNHEY and CDR2 is SMNVEV (reference sequence). The CDR3 is 13 residues long. The CDR3 protein is CASSLRGLYGYTF. The CDR3 nucleotides are TGTGCCAGCAGTTTAAGGGGGCTCTATGGCTACACCTTC.

This sequence joins TRBV7-6 and TRBJ1-5; TRBD1 might be the D (5 bases). Germline values: CDR1 SGHVS, CDR2 FNYEAQ. Trimming shortened V by 4 bases and J by 6 bases, and 10 bases separated the two germline ends. This CDR3 comprises 13 residues. The CDR3 region has the DNA TGTGCCAGCAGCTCCGGGGGGGGTCAGCCCCAGCATTTT. It is translated as CASSSGGGQPQHF.

This chain links TRBV10-3 with TRBJ2-2, with 12 bases lining up with TRBD1. This CDR3 comprises 14 residues. The V gene's germline CDR1 is ENHRY and CDR2 SYGVKD. The junction had 7 bases not matched to a gene; V was cut back by 10 bases and J by 7 bases. This chain's CDR3 is CATGTGGAVGELFF. CDR3 nucleotide sequence: TGTGCCACGGGGACAGGGGGCGCGGTCGGGGAGCTGTTTTTT.

As to this clone: Other DNA sequences within the sample encode an identical CDR3. The V call is TRBV13, the J call TRBJ2-3; a weak D match, TRBD2 (6 bases). Germline V lookup: CDR1 PRHDT, CDR2 FYEKMQ (reference sequence). Trimming shortened V by 5 bases and J by 5 bases, and 14 bases separated the two germline ends. The CDR3 runs 14 residues. The CDR3 DNA reads as TGTGCCAGCAGCCGGGGGAGGAACCTAGATACGCAGTATTTT. Translation: CASSRGRNLDTQYF.